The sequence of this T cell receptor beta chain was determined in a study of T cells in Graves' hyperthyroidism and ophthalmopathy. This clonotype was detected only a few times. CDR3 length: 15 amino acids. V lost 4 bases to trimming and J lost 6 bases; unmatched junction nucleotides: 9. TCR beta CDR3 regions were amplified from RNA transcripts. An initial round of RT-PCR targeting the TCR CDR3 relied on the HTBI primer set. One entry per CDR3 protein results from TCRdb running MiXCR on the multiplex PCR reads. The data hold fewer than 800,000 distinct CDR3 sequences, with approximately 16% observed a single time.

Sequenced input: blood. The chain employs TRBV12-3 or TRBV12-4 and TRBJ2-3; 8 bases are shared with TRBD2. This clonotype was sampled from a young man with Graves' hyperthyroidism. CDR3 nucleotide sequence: TGTGCCAGCAGTTCGAAGCGGGAGAAGGTGGATACGCAGTATTTT. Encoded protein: CASSSKREKVDTQYF.